This TCR beta chain is from a study of identical twins. Broader study findings: Whereas memory repertoires showed no such difference, abundant cord blood beta clonotypes carried fewer insertions.

This clonotype was picked up many times. Antigen unknown. In every case, the donor was a healthy Caucasian. The CDR3 consists of 13 residues. V was shortened by 7 bases and J by 5 bases, with 14 bases between the two germline ends. Germline CDR1 SNHLY, CDR2 FYNNEI. Template switching, a step in the protocol, added a universal primer site, and cDNA carried unique molecular identifiers. TCRdb recomputed calls from the 5' RACE reads with MiXCR, one row per CDR3 protein. The sample gives fewer than 650,000 distinct CDR3 sequences, 9.6% of which show up once; under 3% is in the top ten. These data were also filed under a second study, of yellow fever vaccine responses in identical twins. From that report: Twins showed a vaccine T cell response that reportedly seemed partly convergent, partly personalized.

The chain combines TRBV2 with TRBJ1-2; TRBD1 is a possible D gene (5 bases). This receptor was obtained from a woman aged 18-30 years in good health. What was sequenced was PBMCs. CDR3 protein: CASKGPAGYGYTF. In DNA, the CDR3 is TGTGCCAGCAAGGGACCGGCAGGTTATGGCTACACCTTC. The full variable domain, its missing parts supplied by reference TRBV2 and TRBJ1-2, is EPEVTQTPSHQVTQMGQEVILRCVPISNHLYFYWYRQILGQKVEFLVSFYNNEISEKSEIFDDQFSVERPDGSNFTLKIRSTKLEDSAMYFCASKGPAGYGYTFGSGTRLTVV.